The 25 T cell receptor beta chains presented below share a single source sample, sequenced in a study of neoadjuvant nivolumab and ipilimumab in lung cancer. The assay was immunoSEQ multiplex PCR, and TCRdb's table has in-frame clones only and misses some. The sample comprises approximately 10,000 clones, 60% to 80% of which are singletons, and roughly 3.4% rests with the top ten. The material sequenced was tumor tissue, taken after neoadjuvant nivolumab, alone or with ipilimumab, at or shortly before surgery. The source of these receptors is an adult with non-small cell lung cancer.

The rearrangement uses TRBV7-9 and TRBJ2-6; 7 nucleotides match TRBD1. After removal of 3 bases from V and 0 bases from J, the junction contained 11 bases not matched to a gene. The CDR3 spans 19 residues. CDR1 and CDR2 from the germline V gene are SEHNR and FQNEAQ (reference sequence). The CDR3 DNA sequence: TGTGCCAGCAGCTTTACTACAGGACAGGCCAGCTCTGGGGCCAACGTCCTGACTTTC. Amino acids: CASSFTTGQASSGANVLTF.

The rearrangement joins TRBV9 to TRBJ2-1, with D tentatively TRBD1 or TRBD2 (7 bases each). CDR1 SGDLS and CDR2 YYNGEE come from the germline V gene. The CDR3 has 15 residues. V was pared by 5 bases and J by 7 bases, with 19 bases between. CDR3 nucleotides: TGTGCCAGCAGTATAACAGGGGAGGGGTGGAATGAGCAGTTCTTC. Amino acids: CASSITGEGWNEQFF. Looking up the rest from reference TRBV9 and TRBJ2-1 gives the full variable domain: DSGVTQTPKHLITATGQRVTLRCSPRSGDLSVYWYQQSLDQGLQFLIQYYNGEERAKGNILERFSAQQFPDLHSELNLSSLELGDSALYFCASSITGEGWNEQFFGPGTRLTVL.

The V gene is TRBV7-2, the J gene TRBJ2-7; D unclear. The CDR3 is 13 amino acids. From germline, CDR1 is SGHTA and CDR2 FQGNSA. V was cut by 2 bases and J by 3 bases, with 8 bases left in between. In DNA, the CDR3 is TGTGCCAGCAGCTTACCCTTGGGCTACGAGCAGTACTTC. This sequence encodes CASSLPLGYEQYF.

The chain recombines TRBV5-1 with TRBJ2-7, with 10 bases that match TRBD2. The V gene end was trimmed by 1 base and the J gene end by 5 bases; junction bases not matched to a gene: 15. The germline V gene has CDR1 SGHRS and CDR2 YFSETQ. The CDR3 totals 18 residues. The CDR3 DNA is TGCGCCAGCAGCTTGTCTCTAGCGGGAGTTAAGTTTTTGGACGAGCAGTACTTC. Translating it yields CASSLSLAGVKFLDEQYF.

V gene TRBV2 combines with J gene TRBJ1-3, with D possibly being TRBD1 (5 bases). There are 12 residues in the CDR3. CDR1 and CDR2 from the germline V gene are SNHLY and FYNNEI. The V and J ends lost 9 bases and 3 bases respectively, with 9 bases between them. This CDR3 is CARQGSGNTIYF. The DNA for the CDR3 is TGTGCCAGGCAGGGAAGTGGAAACACCATATATTTT.

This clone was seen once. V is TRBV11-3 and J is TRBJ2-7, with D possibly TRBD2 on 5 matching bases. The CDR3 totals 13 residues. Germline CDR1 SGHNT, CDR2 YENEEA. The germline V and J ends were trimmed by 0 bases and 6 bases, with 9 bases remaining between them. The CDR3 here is CASSLETAGEQYF. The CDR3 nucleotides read TGTGCCAGCAGCTTAGAAACCGCGGGCGAGCAGTACTTC.

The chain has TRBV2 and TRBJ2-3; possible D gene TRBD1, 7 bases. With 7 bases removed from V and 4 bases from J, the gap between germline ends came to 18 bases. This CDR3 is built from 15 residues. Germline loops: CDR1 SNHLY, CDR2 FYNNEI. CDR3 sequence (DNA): TGTGCCAGCACCGCGGGACAGAAGGTCCCAGATACGCAGTATTTT. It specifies CASTAGQKVPDTQYF.

CDR3 region: CASSRSTDTQYF. CDR3 DNA sequence: TGTGCCAGCTCACGGAGCACAGATACGCAGTATTTT. The V and J genes are TRBV18 and TRBJ2-3; no firm D call. V was pared by 4 bases and J by 0 bases, with 2 bases between. The CDR3 is 12 residues long. Germline-derived CDR1 and CDR2 are KGHSH and LQKENI.

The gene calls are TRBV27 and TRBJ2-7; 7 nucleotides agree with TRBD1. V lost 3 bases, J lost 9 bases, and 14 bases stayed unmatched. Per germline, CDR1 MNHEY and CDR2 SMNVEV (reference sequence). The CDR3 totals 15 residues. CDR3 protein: CASSFLRDSPTRQYF. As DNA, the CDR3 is TGTGCCAGCAGTTTTCTCCGGGACAGCCCTACGAGGCAGTACTTC.

Written as DNA, the CDR3 is TGTGCCAGCAGCGTAGCTTCGCAGACACCCACCTTTCACACCGGGGAGCTGTTTTTT. It specifies CASSVASQTPTFHTGELFF. The genes are TRBV9 and TRBJ2-2; D not certain. Per germline, CDR1 SGDLS and CDR2 YYNGEE. The CDR3 consists of 19 residues. V dropped 0 bases and J dropped 3 bases, with 21 bases sitting between them.

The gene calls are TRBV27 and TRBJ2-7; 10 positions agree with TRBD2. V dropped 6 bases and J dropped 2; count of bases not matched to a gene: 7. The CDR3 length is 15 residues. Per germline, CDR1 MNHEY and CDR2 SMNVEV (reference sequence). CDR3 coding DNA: TGTGCCAGCAGGGCCGGGACTAGCGCAACCTACGAGCAGTACTTC. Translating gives CASRAGTSATYEQYF.

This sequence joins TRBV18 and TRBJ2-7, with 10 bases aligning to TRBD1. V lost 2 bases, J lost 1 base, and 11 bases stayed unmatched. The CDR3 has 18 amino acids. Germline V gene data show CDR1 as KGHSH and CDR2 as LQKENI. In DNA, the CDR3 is TGTGCCAGCTCACCAGTCCCGGGACAGGGGTTTGGTTCCTACGAGCAGTACTTC. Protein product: CASSPVPGQGFGSYEQYF. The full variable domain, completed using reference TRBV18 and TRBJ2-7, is NAGVMQNPRHLVRRRGQEARLRCSPMKGHSHVYWYRQLPEEGLKFMVYLQKENIIDESGMPKERFSAEFPKEGPSILRIQQVVRGDSAAYFCASSPVPGQGFGSYEQYFGPGTRLTVT.

Here the CDR3 reads CASSLGDLLANEKLFF. In DNA, the CDR3 is TGTGCCAGCAGCTTAGGGGACCTCTTGGCTAATGAAAAACTGTTTTTT. V and J are TRBV7-2 and TRBJ1-4; D might be TRBD1 (5 bases). Trimming pared 1 base from V and 3 bases from J, leaving 12 bases between. The CDR3 runs to 16 residues. CDR1 and CDR2 (germline): SGHTA, FQGNSA.

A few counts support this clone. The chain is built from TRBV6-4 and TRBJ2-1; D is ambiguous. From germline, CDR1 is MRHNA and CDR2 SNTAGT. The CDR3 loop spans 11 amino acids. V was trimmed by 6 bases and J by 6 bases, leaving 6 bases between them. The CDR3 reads CASRKGNEQFF. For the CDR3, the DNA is TGTGCCAGCAGGAAGGGCAATGAGCAGTTCTTC.

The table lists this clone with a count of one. In nucleotides, the CDR3 is TGCGCCAGCAGTGAGTTTACGGGGGGAGAGACCCAGTACTTC. As protein: CASSEFTGGETQYF. The chain couples TRBV10-2 to TRBJ2-5; 7 nucleotides align to TRBD2. J was trimmed by 4 bases and V by 1 base; bases with no gene match: 3. Germline CDR1 is WSHSY and CDR2 is SAAADI. The CDR3 sequence is 14 residues long.

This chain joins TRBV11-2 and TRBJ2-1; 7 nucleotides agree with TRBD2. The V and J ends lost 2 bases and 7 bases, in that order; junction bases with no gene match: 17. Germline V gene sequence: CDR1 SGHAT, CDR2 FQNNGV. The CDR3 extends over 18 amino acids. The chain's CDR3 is CASSLRGVLAGVNNEQFF. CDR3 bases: TGTGCCAGCAGCTTAAGAGGGGTTCTTGCGGGAGTGAATAATGAGCAGTTCTTC.

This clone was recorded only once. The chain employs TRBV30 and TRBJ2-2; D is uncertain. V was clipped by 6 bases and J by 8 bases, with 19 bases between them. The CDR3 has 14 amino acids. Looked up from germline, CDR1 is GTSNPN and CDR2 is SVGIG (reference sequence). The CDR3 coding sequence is TGTGCCTGCCCCGGCTATCTGGGGTCGGGGGAGCTGTTTTTT. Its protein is CACPGYLGSGELFF.

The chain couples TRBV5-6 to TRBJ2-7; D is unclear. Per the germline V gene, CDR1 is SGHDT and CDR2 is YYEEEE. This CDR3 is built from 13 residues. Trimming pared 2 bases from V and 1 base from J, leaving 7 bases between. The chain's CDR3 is CASSFVQSYEQYF. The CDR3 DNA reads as TGTGCCAGCAGCTTCGTACAATCCTACGAGCAGTACTTC.

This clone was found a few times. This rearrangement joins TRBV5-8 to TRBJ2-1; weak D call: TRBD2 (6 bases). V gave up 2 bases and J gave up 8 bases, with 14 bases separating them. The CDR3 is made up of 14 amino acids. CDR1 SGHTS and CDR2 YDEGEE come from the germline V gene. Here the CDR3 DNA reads TGTGCCAGCAGCTTTCAGGCGGGATTCGATGAGCAGTTCTTC. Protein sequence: CASSFQAGFDEQFF.

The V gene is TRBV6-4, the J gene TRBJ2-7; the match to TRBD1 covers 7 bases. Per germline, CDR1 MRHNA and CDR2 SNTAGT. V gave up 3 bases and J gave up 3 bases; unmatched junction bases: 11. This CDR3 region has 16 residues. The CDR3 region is CASSEHPAGGIYEQYF. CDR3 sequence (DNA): TGTGCCAGCAGTGAGCACCCGGCAGGGGGAATCTACGAGCAGTACTTC.

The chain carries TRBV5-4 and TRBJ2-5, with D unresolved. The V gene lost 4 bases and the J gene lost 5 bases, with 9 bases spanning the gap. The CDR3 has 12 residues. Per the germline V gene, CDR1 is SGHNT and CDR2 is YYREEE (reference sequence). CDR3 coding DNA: TGTGCCAGCAGCGCAAGCCGGGAGACCCAGTACTTC. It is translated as CASSASRETQYF.

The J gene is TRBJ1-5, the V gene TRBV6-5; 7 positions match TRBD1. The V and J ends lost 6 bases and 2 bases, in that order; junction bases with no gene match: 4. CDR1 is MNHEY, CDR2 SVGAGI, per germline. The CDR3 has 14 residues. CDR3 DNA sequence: TGTGCCAGCAGGAGGGACAGCCGCAATCAGCCCCAGCATTTT. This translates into CASRRDSRNQPQHF.

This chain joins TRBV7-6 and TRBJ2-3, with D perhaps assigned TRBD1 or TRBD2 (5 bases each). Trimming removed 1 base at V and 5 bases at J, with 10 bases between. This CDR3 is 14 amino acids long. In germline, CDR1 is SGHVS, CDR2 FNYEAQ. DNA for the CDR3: TGTGCCAGCAGCTTAGACGGGACCCTAGATACGCAGTATTTT. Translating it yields CASSLDGTLDTQYF.

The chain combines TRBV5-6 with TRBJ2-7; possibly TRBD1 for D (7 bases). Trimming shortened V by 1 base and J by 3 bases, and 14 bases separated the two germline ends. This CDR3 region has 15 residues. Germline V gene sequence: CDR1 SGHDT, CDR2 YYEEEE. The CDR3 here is CASSLLAGGNYEQYF. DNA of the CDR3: TGTGCCAGCAGCTTGTTGGCAGGGGGGAACTACGAGCAGTACTTC. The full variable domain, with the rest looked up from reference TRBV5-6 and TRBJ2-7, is DAGVTQSPTHLIKTRGQQVTLRCSPKSGHDTVSWYQQALGQGPQFIFQYYEEEERQRGNFPDRFSGHQFPNYSSELNVNALLLGDSALYLCASSLLAGGNYEQYFGPGTRLTVT.

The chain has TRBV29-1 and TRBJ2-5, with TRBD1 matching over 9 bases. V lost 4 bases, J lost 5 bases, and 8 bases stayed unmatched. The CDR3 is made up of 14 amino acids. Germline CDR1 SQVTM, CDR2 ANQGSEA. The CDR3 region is CSVARTGEGETQYF. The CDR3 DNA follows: TGCAGCGTTGCCCGGACAGGGGAAGGGGAGACCCAGTACTTC.